Listed below are T cell receptor beta chains from one sample, sequenced in a study of T-cell reconstitution after alpha-beta-depleted transplantation in children. Each CDR3 protein is one row after TCRdb ran MiXCR on the PCR reads. The sample lists 130,000 to 150,000 distinct CDR3 sequences; about 9% were seen once. This material consisted of PBMCs, mostly from graft donor cells, taken 180 days after TCRalphabeta/CD19-depleted stem cell transplant. All receptors derive from a female patient aged 2-10 years who had a stem cell transplant for congenital amegakaryocytic thrombocytopenia, so the T cells may come from the graft donor. CDR3s include the opening cysteine and the closing phenylalanine or tryptophan. The D gene is left open where the match is weak. Size tells how often a clone was seen (once, few, many) or the class of an expanded clone, and some rows leave it out.

J gene: TRBJ2-5
V gene: TRBV12-3/TRBV12-4
D gene: TRBD1
clone size: .
CDR3 protein: CASSLGTGLEATQYF
CDR3 DNA: TGTGCCAGCAGTCTCGGGACAGGGCTGGAAGCGACCCAGTACTTC

J gene: TRBJ2-3
V gene: TRBV10-3
D gene: .
clone size: .
CDR3 protein: CATGQYTDTQYF
CDR3 DNA: TGTGCCACCGGACAGTACACAGATACGCAGTATTTT

J gene: TRBJ1-1
V gene: TRBV5-1
D gene: .
clone size: many
CDR3 protein: CASSLLSAGTEAFF
CDR3 DNA: TGCGCCAGCAGCTTGTTGTCGGCGGGCACTGAAGCTTTCTTT

J gene: TRBJ1-2
V gene: TRBV5-1
D gene: .
clone size: many
CDR3 protein: CASSSSGTENYGYTF
CDR3 DNA: TGCGCCAGCAGCTCCTCCGGGACCGAGAACTATGGCTACACCTTC

J gene: TRBJ2-7
V gene: TRBV6-6
D gene: .
clone size: many
CDR3 protein: CASSYRHSYEQYF
CDR3 DNA: TGTGCCAGCAGTTACCGGCACTCCTACGAGCAGTACTTC

J gene: TRBJ1-1
V gene: TRBV29-1
D gene: .
clone size: few
CDR3 protein: CSAERGNPEAFF
CDR3 DNA: TGCAGCGCAGAACGTGGGAATCCTGAAGCTTTCTTT

J gene: TRBJ1-1
V gene: TRBV5-1
D gene: .
clone size: many
CDR3 protein: CASSWVANTEAFF
CDR3 DNA: TGCGCCAGCAGCTGGGTAGCGAACACTGAAGCTTTCTTT

J gene: TRBJ1-4
V gene: TRBV4-2
D gene: .
clone size: many
CDR3 protein: CASSQGREPEKLFF
CDR3 DNA: TGTGCCAGCAGCCAAGGACGGGAGCCTGAAAAACTGTTTTTT

J gene: TRBJ1-4
V gene: TRBV20-1
D gene: TRBD1
clone size: many
CDR3 protein: CSALGTGEEKLFF
CDR3 DNA: TGCAGTGCTCTCGGGACAGGGGAGGAAAAACTGTTTTTT

J gene: TRBJ2-2
V gene: TRBV5-5
D gene: TRBD2
clone size: many
CDR3 protein: CASSLLLRGGFSTGELFF
CDR3 DNA: TGTGCCAGCAGCTTGTTATTGCGGGGGGGCTTTTCTACCGGGGAGCTGTTTTTT

J gene: TRBJ2-5
V gene: TRBV13
D gene: TRBD2
clone size: .
CDR3 protein: CASSSGLAGDNQETQYF
CDR3 DNA: TGTGCCAGCAGCTCCGGACTAGCGGGGGACAACCAAGAGACCCAGTACTTC

J gene: TRBJ1-4
V gene: TRBV30
D gene: .
clone size: few
CDR3 protein: CAWSPPQKVWSEKLFF
CDR3 DNA: TGTGCCTGGAGCCCCCCCCAGAAAGTTTGGTCTGAAAAACTGTTTTTT

J gene: TRBJ2-3
V gene: TRBV9
D gene: TRBD1
clone size: .
CDR3 protein: CASSARDRGQDTQYF
CDR3 DNA: TGTGCCAGCAGCGCCCGGGACAGGGGGCAAGATACGCAGTATTTT

J gene: TRBJ2-1
V gene: TRBV12-3/TRBV12-4
D gene: .
clone size: .
CDR3 protein: CASSPHSDGEGQFF
CDR3 DNA: TGTGCCAGCAGTCCCCACTCGGACGGGGAAGGACAGTTCTTC

J gene: TRBJ2-3
V gene: TRBV18
D gene: TRBD2
clone size: few
CDR3 protein: CASSPPVSGKTSTDTQYF
CDR3 DNA: TGTGCCAGCTCACCACCGGTTAGCGGGAAAACAAGCACAGATACGCAGTATTTT

J gene: TRBJ1-1
V gene: TRBV10-2
D gene: .
clone size: many
CDR3 protein: CASSESADLEAFF
CDR3 DNA: TGCGCCAGCAGTGAGTCAGCGGACCTAGAAGCTTTCTTT

J gene: TRBJ2-1
V gene: TRBV20-1
D gene: TRBD2
clone size: many
CDR3 protein: CSAREWASGGRNEQFF
CDR3 DNA: TGCAGTGCTAGAGAGTGGGCTAGCGGGGGGAGGAATGAGCAGTTCTTC

J gene: TRBJ2-6
V gene: TRBV7-3
D gene: .
clone size: .
CDR3 protein: CASSLTSGSGANVLTF
CDR3 DNA: TGTGCCAGCAGCTTAACGTCAGGGTCTGGGGCCAACGTCCTGACTTTC

J gene: TRBJ2-2
V gene: TRBV29-1
D gene: .
clone size: many
CDR3 protein: CSVEVSGSDLLNTGELFF
CDR3 DNA: TGCAGCGTAGAAGTAAGCGGTTCCGATCTCCTAAACACCGGGGAGCTGTTTTTT

J gene: TRBJ2-7
V gene: TRBV5-1
D gene: TRBD1
clone size: many
CDR3 protein: CASSRQGDVYEQYF
CDR3 DNA: TGCGCCAGCAGCAGGCAGGGGGACGTTTACGAGCAGTACTTC

J gene: TRBJ2-1
V gene: TRBV11-3
D gene: .
clone size: few
CDR3 protein: CASSLGGSGDEQFF
CDR3 DNA: TGTGCCAGCAGCTTAGGGGGGAGTGGGGATGAGCAGTTCTTC

J gene: TRBJ2-7
V gene: TRBV20-1
D gene: .
clone size: .
CDR3 protein: CSAAQAQGTYEQYF
CDR3 DNA: TGCAGTGCAGCCCAAGCCCAGGGGACCTACGAGCAGTACTTC

J gene: TRBJ2-7
V gene: TRBV10-3
D gene: .
clone size: few
CDR3 protein: CAIARTESYEQYF
CDR3 DNA: TGTGCCATCGCCCGGACGGAAAGCTACGAGCAGTACTTC

J gene: TRBJ2-1
V gene: TRBV7-8
D gene: .
clone size: many
CDR3 protein: CASSLRGTNEQFF
CDR3 DNA: TGTGCCAGCAGCTTACGGGGAACCAATGAGCAGTTCTTC

J gene: TRBJ1-2
V gene: TRBV20-1
D gene: .
clone size: many
CDR3 protein: CSARGGADYGYTF
CDR3 DNA: TGCAGTGCTAGGGGGGGGGCGGATTATGGCTACACCTTC

J gene: TRBJ1-5
V gene: TRBV4-1
D gene: .
clone size: many
CDR3 protein: CASSQRLKGAVMYSANQPQHF
CDR3 DNA: TGCGCCAGCAGCCAACGACTCAAGGGAGCTGTTATGTACTCGGCAAATCAGCCCCAGCATTTT